The source of this TCR beta chain is a study of blood T cell repertoires in COVID-19. Study overall: Samples of COVID-19 (acute and convalescent) were obtained from the United States, Italy and Spain.

Looked up from germline, CDR1 is MNHEY and CDR2 is SVGAGI. J was trimmed by 4 bases and V by 7 bases; bases with no gene match: 12. The CDR3 loop spans 15 amino acids. In the authors' workflow: Nucleated cell number was recorded as an estimate derived from reference gene primer amplification. The table came from immunoSEQ multiplex PCR; TCRdb's copy has only in-frame clones and leaves some out. D and trimming were read from the DNA, whereas the V and J calls and clone size are those reported in that table. The table has tens of thousands of clones, 91% seen once. This receptor was identified in a woman older than 75 with acute or convalescent COVID-19. The chain employs TRBV6-5 and TRBJ1-2, with TRBD1 matching over 7 bases. Sequenced: peripheral blood. This CDR3 reads CASKLTGIIPYGYTF. DNA of the CDR3: TGTGCCAGCAAGTTGACAGGGATAATACCCTATGGCTACACCTTC.